The clone carrying this T cell receptor beta chain was seen a few times. Antigen specificity is unknown. With 8 bases removed from V and 4 bases from J, the gap between germline ends came to 20 bases. CDR1 is MGHRA, CDR2 YSYEKL, per germline. The CDR3 totals 15 residues. TCRdb reprocessed the 5' RACE reads via MiXCR and lists one record per CDR3 protein. The sample has roughly 400,000 distinct CDR3 sequences, more than 15% seen once. The data were obtained in a study of T-cell memory formation after mild COVID-19. Study conclusions and caveats: Certain responding clones were present in pre-infection memory, suggesting participation of cross-reactive memory.

This sequence originates from a man between 18 and 29 years old who had mild COVID-19 (a few samples of this study predate the infection). Cell type and time point are not known. The sequencing sample was made of PBMCs or a T cell subset sorted from them (not recorded which). V and J are TRBV4-1 and TRBJ2-5; perhaps TRBD1 as D (6 bases). CDR3 in DNA: TGCGCCAGCGCGACCGGGCAGGGGTTATCAGAGACCCAGTACTTC. As protein: CASATGQGLSETQYF.